The next 8 T cell receptor beta chains were all read from a single sample in a study of graft-versus-host responses after intestinal transplantation. Graft tissue processing released intraepithelial and lamina propria lymphocytes. TCRdb keeps only in-frame clones here, not all; method: immunoSEQ multiplex PCR. In the table there are several thousand clones, over 75% of which are singletons. This specimen consisted of ileum tissue, obtained 156 days after intestinal transplant. The receptors here all came from a human patient who received an intestinal transplant, so some T cells may come from the graft donor.

The chain employs TRBV9 and TRBJ2-1; D unresolved. The V and J ends lost 0 bases and 0 bases respectively, with 13 bases between them. Germline values: CDR1 SGDLS, CDR2 YYNGEE. This CDR3 has 17 residues. The CDR3, as DNA: TGTGCCAGCAGCGTAGCTCGTGCGGCGATCTCCTACAATGAGCAGTTCTTC. Protein product: CASSVARAAISYNEQFF.

The chain carries TRBV7-2 and TRBJ2-1; 7 bases line up with TRBD2. Per germline, CDR1 SGHTA and CDR2 FQGNSA. V dropped 1 base and J dropped 3; count of bases not matched to a gene: 6. This CDR3 has 16 amino acids. CDR3 coding DNA: TGTGCCAGCAGCTTAGTTTGGGGAGGGGACTACAATGAGCAGTTCTTC. Its translation is CASSLVWGGDYNEQFF.

This chain connects TRBV6-1 to TRBJ1-1; D remains unclear. CDR3 length equals 16 residues. CDR1 and CDR2 (germline): MNHNS, SASEGT. The ends were cut back, 4 bases at V and 0 bases at J, with 15 bases in the middle. The CDR3 DNA reads TGTGCCAGCAGTGTTATGGCGGATTTTATGAACACTGAAGCTTTCTTT. Translating it yields CASSVMADFMNTEAFF.

The chain uses TRBV4-3 and TRBJ2-5; TRBD1 matches at 7 bases. Germline V CDR1 and CDR2: LGHNA, YSLEER. The V segment lost 2 bases and the J segment 4 bases; nucleotides outside the gene matches: 7. The length of the CDR3 is 15 residues. CDR3 coding DNA: TGCGCCAGCAGCCAATTAAGGGGGCGTCTAGAGACCCAGTACTTC. Translation gives CASSQLRGRLETQYF.

The V and J genes are TRBV4-3 and TRBJ1-2; D gene unclear. The V gene lost 0 bases and the J gene lost 4 bases, with 9 bases spanning the gap. The CDR3 loop spans 14 amino acids. Looked up from germline, CDR1 is LGHNA and CDR2 is YSLEER. This chain's CDR3 is CASSQDPRSYGYTF. CDR3 sequence (DNA): TGCGCCAGCAGCCAAGATCCCCGAAGCTATGGCTACACCTTC.

This chain uses TRBV27 with TRBJ1-2; D is perhaps TRBD1 (6 bases). This CDR3 has 15 amino acids. Trimming cost V 6 bases and J 4 bases, with 18 bases left between them. CDR1 is MNHEY, CDR2 SMNVEV, per germline (reference sequence). Written as DNA, the CDR3 is TGTGCCAGCAGCAGGGGTCCCGGGACAAGCTATGGCTACACCTTC. Translated: CASSRGPGTSYGYTF.

J is TRBJ1-1 and V is TRBV5-1, with 8 bases that match TRBD1. Germline CDR1 reads SGHRS; CDR2 reads YFSETQ. The V and J ends lost 4 bases and 1 base, in that order; junction bases with no gene match: 6. The CDR3 runs 15 residues. CDR3 sequence: CASSLRTGRNTEAFF. The CDR3 bases are TGCGCCAGCAGCCTTAGGACAGGGCGGAACACTGAAGCTTTCTTT.

The sample holds one count of this clone. The rearrangement links TRBV11-2 to TRBJ1-1; no clear D. Trimming shortened V by 4 bases and J by 1 base, and 10 bases separated the two germline ends. From germline, CDR1 is SGHAT and CDR2 FQNNGV. The CDR3 is 14 amino acids. The CDR3 DNA is TGTGCCAGCAGCTCCCGGGCAGGGAACACTGAAGCTTTCTTT. This sequence encodes CASSSRAGNTEAFF.